Shown below are 7 T cell receptor beta chains from a single sample sequenced in a study of blood T cells in healthy people across ages. A J-beta primer mix and a sample-barcoded 5' primer were used in a second PCR of about 7 to 12 cycles. TCRdb reanalysed the 5' RACE reads using MiXCR and keeps one entry per CDR3 protein. Here the sample spans approximately 730,000 distinct CDR3 sequences, roughly 44% being singletons. Sequences were obtained from blood. These receptors originate from a woman aged 55-75 years in good health.

In this sample, this clonotype turned up a few times. This chain uses TRBV28 with TRBJ1-2, with a possible D match to TRBD1 (6 bases). CDR3 length equals 14 residues. V gave up 7 bases and J gave up 6 bases, with 18 bases separating them. CDR1 is MDHEN and CDR2 is SYDVKM in the germline V gene. CDR3 loop: CASTPGGRLNGYTF. The CDR3 coding sequence is TGTGCCAGCACCCCGGGGGGGCGGCTAAATGGCTACACCTTC.

This clonotype was recorded at least ten times. The chain carries TRBV12-3 or TRBV12-4 and TRBJ1-1, with a possible D match to TRBD1 (5 bases). This CDR3 has 15 residues. Trimming removed 0 bases from V and 5 bases from J, with 13 bases in between. The CDR3 nucleotides are TGTGCCAGCAGTTTAGCGGGGGGGGTTGAGACTGAAGCTTTCTTT. Translating it yields CASSLAGGVETEAFF.

This clonotype was observed a few times. As DNA, the CDR3 is TGTGCCAGCAGCTTAGAGTGGTCAGGCAATGAGCAGTTCTTC. Translation: CASSLEWSGNEQFF. This chain links TRBV7-2 with TRBJ2-1; D gene ambiguous. The CDR3 has 14 amino acids. The V and J ends lost 1 base and 6 bases respectively, with 10 bases between them. From germline, CDR1 is SGHTA and CDR2 FQGNSA.

Only a few counts were recorded for this clonotype. The chain links TRBV9 to TRBJ2-7; 8 bases are shared with TRBD2. Germline V lookup: CDR1 SGDLS, CDR2 YYNGEE. Unmatched junction bases numbered 11, after V lost 1 base and J lost 2 bases. The CDR3 has 17 amino acids. CDR3 in DNA: TGTGCCAGCAGCGTATTGTCCGCAACTAGCGGACCCTACGAGCAGTACTTC. Translating gives CASSVLSATSGPYEQYF.

This chain connects TRBV7-9 to TRBJ1-1; 7 positions agree with TRBD1. CDR3 size: 14 residues. Trimming removed 5 bases from V and 7 bases from J; junction bases left unmatched: 10. The germline gives CDR1 SEHNR, CDR2 FQNEAQ (reference sequence). The CDR3 region is CASSLQGIGDEAFF. The DNA of the CDR3 is TGTGCCAGCAGCCTACAGGGGATTGGTGATGAAGCTTTCTTT.

This clonotype was found a few times. V gene TRBV6-2 or TRBV6-3 combines with J gene TRBJ2-1; 16 bases match TRBD2. Germline CDR1 MNHEY, CDR2 SVGEGT. CDR3 length: 17 residues. The V gene end was trimmed by 2 bases and the J gene end by 5 bases; junction bases not matched to a gene: 3. The CDR3 nucleotides read TGTGCCAGCAGTTACGGGGGACTAGCGGGAGGGAACAATGAGCAGTTCTTC. Translation: CASSYGGLAGGNNEQFF.

The CDR3 here is CSATGTYNEKLFF. The CDR3 coding sequence is TGCAGTGCCACTGGGACCTATAATGAAAAACTGTTTTTT. The V gene is TRBV20-1, the J gene TRBJ1-4, with a weak D call TRBD1 (5 bases). Trimming removed 6 bases from V and 4 bases from J, with 12 bases in between. This CDR3 has 13 amino acids. Looked up from germline, CDR1 is DFQATT and CDR2 is SNEGSKA (reference sequence).